The clone carrying this T cell receptor (beta chain) was seen more than once but under ten times. Its antigen is not identified. Stated time point: newly diagnosed GD, antithyroid drugs for less than 3 months. Preparation of the TCR library used RNA extracted from PBMCs. The CDR3 runs 15 residues. Germline loops: CDR1 SGDLS, CDR2 YYNGEE. J gave up 6 bases and V 0 bases, and 8 bases lay outside the gene matches. Arm-PCR with iRepertoire HTBI primers amplified the CDR3 regions for these TCR beta libraries. One entry per CDR3 protein results from TCRdb running MiXCR on the multiplex PCR reads. Of approximately 350,000 distinct CDR3 sequences detected, under 20% appear once; the ten largest clones hold just over 20%. The entry originates in a study of regulatory T cells in long-lasting Graves disease. Study conclusions and caveats: Since the sample size was small, accuracy may have been reduced. Sharing of public clonotypes was greater in persistent patients (2,741) than in new patients (fewer than 1,000).

These data were also filed under a second study, of T cells in Graves' hyperthyroidism and ophthalmopathy. As that study records: Participants, patients aged 18 to 65, had newly diagnosed hyperthyroidism with a duration under 2 months. It was a median approximately 7.1 months before onset that the model predicted ophthalmopathy.

The clonotype originates from a woman under 30 with Graves disease. The sequencing used peripheral blood mononuclear cells (PBMCs), collected at new diagnosis, from a patient treated with antithyroid drugs. The V and J genes are TRBV9 and TRBJ2-7; 8 positions match TRBD1. The CDR3 loop reads CASSVDPGQGGEQYF. The CDR3 DNA sequence: TGTGCCAGCAGCGTAGACCCTGGACAGGGTGGCGAGCAGTACTTC. Full variable domain (missing parts from reference TRBV9 and TRBJ2-7): DSGVTQTPKHLITATGQRVTLRCSPRSGDLSVYWYQQSLDQGLQFLIQYYNGEERAKGNILERFSAQQFPDLHSELNLSSLELGDSALYFCASSVDPGQGGEQYFGPGTRLTVT.